Shown below are 32 T cell receptor beta chains from a single sample sequenced in a study of T cell repertoires in cytomegalovirus infection. TCRdb re-derived calls from the reads in MiXCR, one entry per CDR3 protein. This repertoire shows around 450,000 distinct CDR3 sequences, 31% found once; its top ten account for roughly 13%. Sample: PBMCs. The receptors were gathered from a human donor in good health (CMV status not recorded). Some clones in this sample may be carry-over from other donors' samples.

The chain has TRBV7-3 and TRBJ2-2; D ambiguous. CDR3 size: 16 residues. The germline V gene encodes CDR1 SGHTA and CDR2 FQGTGA. Trimming cost V 1 base and J 2 bases, with 11 bases left between them. The chain's CDR3 is CASSLRVTCNTGELFF. The CDR3 nucleotides are TGTGCCAGCAGCTTAAGGGTAACGTGTAACACCGGGGAGCTGTTTTTT.

This clonotype was counted between two and nine times. This chain connects TRBV20-1 to TRBJ1-2; D gene uncertain. The CDR3 covers 16 residues. From germline, CDR1 is DFQATT and CDR2 SNEGSKA (reference sequence). The V end lost 0 bases, the J end lost 4 bases, and 18 bases lay between the germline ends. This CDR3 is CSAREDAGRGGYGYTF. CDR3 nucleotides: TGCAGTGCTAGAGAGGATGCAGGACGCGGAGGCTATGGCTACACCTTC.

The V gene is TRBV12-3 or TRBV12-4, the J gene TRBJ1-6; TRBD1 might be the D (6 bases). Trimming stripped 5 bases from V and 15 bases from J, with 35 bases between. The CDR3 contains 19 residues. In nucleotides, the CDR3 is TGTGCCAGCAGTCCCCTGGGGAGGGATTCGGGGGGCCGGCGATGGCGCCTCCACTTT. It is translated as CASSPLGRDSGGRRWRLHF.

This rearrangement joins TRBV20-1 to TRBJ1-6, with no clear D. Trimming shortened V by 5 bases and J by 7 bases, and 27 bases separated the two germline ends. The CDR3 is 18 amino acids. The germline CDR1 and CDR2 sequences are DFQATT and SNEGSKA (reference sequence). This chain's CDR3 is CSAEWAHPGRKVNSPLHF. In DNA form, the CDR3 reads TGCAGTGCTGAGTGGGCCCACCCGGGCCGCAAAGTAAATTCACCCCTCCACTTT.

This clonotype was recorded many times. This chain connects TRBV7-9 to TRBJ2-7, with 7 bases lining up with TRBD1. CDR1 and CDR2 (germline): SEHNR, FQNEAQ (reference sequence). The CDR3 consists of 14 residues. Germline trimming cut 4 bases from V and 2 bases from J; bases unmatched to any gene: 5. The CDR3 is CASSSTGQTYEQYF. In DNA form, the CDR3 reads TGTGCCAGCAGCTCGACAGGGCAAACCTACGAGCAGTACTTC.

About this clonotype: The junction departs from the called germline gene at one end, perhaps through a read error. The chain links TRBV19 to TRBJ2-7; D might be TRBD1 (5 bases). From germline, CDR1 is LNHDA and CDR2 SQIVND (reference sequence). The CDR3 totals 14 residues. The CDR3 sequence: CAISTAGQGYEQYF. CDR3 DNA: TGTGCCATTAGTACGGCAGGACAAGGCTACGAGCAGTACTTC.

In its sample, this clonotype was seen a few times. The chain recombines TRBV24-1 with TRBJ2-3; D assignment may be TRBD1 or TRBD2 (6 bases each). This CDR3 is 16 amino acids long. In germline, CDR1 is KGHDR, CDR2 SFDVKD. Trimming cost V 3 bases and J 0 bases, with 12 bases left between them. CDR3 bases: TGTGCCACCAGTGATCCCGGGGGCCCTAGCACAGATACGCAGTATTTT. This sequence encodes CATSDPGGPSTDTQYF.

The chain has TRBV7-9 and TRBJ2-1; TRBD2 matches at 16 bases. Trimming at V came to 5 bases and at J to 1 base, leaving 5 bases not matched to a gene. The CDR3 runs to 18 residues. Per germline, CDR1 SEHNR and CDR2 FQNEAQ (reference sequence). CDR3 nucleotide sequence: TGTGCCAGCAGCCCCGGGACTAGCGGGGGGGTTTCCTACAATGAGCAGTTCTTC. Translation: CASSPGTSGGVSYNEQFF. The full variable domain, completed using reference TRBV7-9 and TRBJ2-1, is DTGVSQNPRHKITKRGQNVTFRCDPISEHNRLYWYRQTLGQGPEFLTYFQNEAQLEKSRLLSDRFSAERPKGSFSTLEIQRTEQGDSAMYLCASSPGTSGGVSYNEQFFGPGTRLTVL.

This chain links TRBV20-1 with TRBJ2-1; TRBD2 matches at 7 bases. The germline V gene has CDR1 DFQATT and CDR2 SNEGSKA (reference sequence). J gave up 8 bases and V 3 bases, and 10 bases lay outside the gene matches. CDR3 size: 14 residues. The CDR3 sequence: CSARTGTGGYEQFF. The CDR3, as DNA: TGCAGTGCTAGGACGGGAACGGGGGGTTATGAGCAGTTCTTC.

This sequence joins TRBV7-2 and TRBJ2-2; 10 bases agree with TRBD2. The trim removed 5 bases at V and 7 bases at J, leaving 7 bases unmatched. CDR3 size: 15 residues. Germline lookup yields CDR1 SGHTA and CDR2 FQGNSA. The CDR3 DNA follows: TGTGCCAGCAGCCCCAGCGGGGGGGGGAGCGGGGAGCTGTTTTTT. As protein: CASSPSGGGSGELFF.

The CDR3 DNA sequence: TGTGCCAGCAGTTTAGAAGGACGGGGGAGTTCCTACGAGCAGTACTTC. Its translation: CASSLEGRGSSYEQYF. V usage is TRBV12-3 or TRBV12-4 and J usage is TRBJ2-7, with a weak D call TRBD2 (6 bases). There are 16 residues in the CDR3. With 1 base removed from V and 1 base from J, the gap between germline ends came to 14 bases.

V usage is TRBV12-3 or TRBV12-4 and J usage is TRBJ2-7, with D possibly called TRBD1 or TRBD2 (5 bases each). The length of the CDR3 is 14 residues. V was cut by 3 bases and J by 4 bases, with 13 bases left in between. This CDR3 is CASSLRGDLYEQYF. The CDR3 DNA follows: TGTGCCAGCAGTTTGAGAGGGGACCTGTACGAGCAGTACTTC.

This clonotype has just a few counts. The CDR3 DNA reads as TGTGCCAGCAGCCACTGGACTAGCGGGGGTGAGACCCAGTACTTC. It yields the protein CASSHWTSGGETQYF. The chain combines TRBV7-2 with TRBJ2-5; 13 nucleotides line up with TRBD2. This CDR3 has 15 residues. The V and J ends lost 5 bases and 5 bases, in that order; junction bases with no gene match: 5. Germline CDR1 is SGHTA and CDR2 is FQGNSA.

This clonotype was found many times. V and J are TRBV7-4 and TRBJ2-2, with D possibly being TRBD1 or TRBD2 (5 bases each). V lost 5 bases and J lost 2, with 24 bases in between. This CDR3 region has 19 residues. Germline V CDR1 and CDR2: SGHVT, SQSDAQ. The CDR3 sequence: CASSPTGRNIDPNTGELFF. CDR3 DNA: TGTGCCAGCAGCCCAACGGGACGGAACATCGACCCCAACACCGGGGAGCTGTTTTTT.

This sequence joins TRBV11-3 and TRBJ2-1, with D possibly matching TRBD1 (5 bases). The CDR3 consists of 14 residues. V gave up 1 base and J gave up 15 bases, with 19 bases separating them. Germline V CDR1 and CDR2: SGHNT, YENEEA. The CDR3 here is CASSLGPGWNETFF. DNA of the CDR3: TGTGCCAGCAGCTTAGGCCCAGGGTGGAATGAGACGTTCTTC.

A few counts support this clonotype. This sequence joins TRBV27 and TRBJ2-5; the match to TRBD1 covers 9 bases. V shed 3 bases, J shed 5 bases, and the junction held 7 bases outside the gene matches. Germline V gene sequence: CDR1 MNHEY, CDR2 SMNVEV (reference sequence). The CDR3 length is 15 residues. In DNA form, the CDR3 reads TGTGCCAGCAGTTTTCACAGGGGGCAGCGGGAGACCCAGTACTTC. Its protein is CASSFHRGQRETQYF.

The V and J genes are TRBV7-8 and TRBJ2-5; 13 bases agree with TRBD2. This CDR3 is built from 15 residues. The V segment lost 5 bases and the J segment 9 bases; nucleotides outside the gene matches: 9. Germline assignment: CDR1 SGHVS and CDR2 FQNEAQ. CDR3 sequence reads: CASSLGLAGDQAQYF. Written as DNA, the CDR3 is TGTGCCAGCAGCCTAGGACTAGCGGGGGACCAGGCCCAGTACTTC.

About this clonotype itself: One end of the junction does not line up with germline, which may come from a read error. The chain is built from TRBV2 and TRBJ1-2, with D unresolved. This CDR3 has 13 amino acids. Germline CDR1 reads SNHLY; CDR2 reads FYNNEI. The CDR3: CARSEEWSDGYTF. CDR3 nucleotides: TGTGCCAGAAGTGAAGAATGGAGTGATGGCTACACCTTC.

This clonotype was recorded a few times. The rearrangement links TRBV7-8 to TRBJ2-5; 13 nucleotides match TRBD2. This CDR3 is 18 amino acids long. Germline V gives CDR1 SGHVS, CDR2 FQNEAQ. V shed 4 bases, J shed 2 bases, and the junction held 10 bases outside the gene matches. As DNA, the CDR3 is TGTGCCAGCAGCTGGACTAGCGGGGGCCGAACCCTACAAGAGACCCAGTACTTC. Translating gives CASSWTSGGRTLQETQYF. The whole variable domain, filled in from reference TRBV7-8 and TRBJ2-5, reads GAGVSQSPRYKVAKRGQDVALRCDPISGHVSLFWYQQALGQGPEFLTYFQNEAQLDKSGLPSDRFFAERPEGSVSTLKIQRTQQEDSAVYLCASSWTSGGRTLQETQYFGPGTRLLVL.

The chain uses TRBV20-1 and TRBJ2-5, with D possibly matching TRBD1 (6 bases). Germline values: CDR1 DFQATT, CDR2 SNEGSKA (reference sequence). The ends were cut back, 5 bases at V and 1 base at J, with 14 bases in the middle. The CDR3 has 14 residues. The CDR3 is CSAGTPRAQETQYF. The CDR3 DNA reads as TGCAGTGCTGGGACACCGAGGGCCCAAGAGACCCAGTACTTC.

This clonotype was seen a few times. The V call is TRBV19, the J call TRBJ2-5; no clear D gene. The CDR3 has 14 residues. Trimming pared 1 base from V and 3 bases from J, leaving 9 bases between. CDR1 is LNHDA, CDR2 SQIVND, per germline (reference sequence). CDR3 coding DNA: TGTGCCAGTAGTATAGTAGGCTTTGAAGAGACCCAGTACTTC. Translated: CASSIVGFEETQYF. The whole variable domain, filled in from reference TRBV19 and TRBJ2-5, reads DGGITQSPKYLFRKEGQNVTLSCEQNLNHDAMYWYRQDPGQGLRLIYYSQIVNDFQKGDIAEGYSVSREKKESFPLTVTSAQKNPTAFYLCASSIVGFEETQYFGPGTRLLVL.

The V call is TRBV6-5, the J call TRBJ1-3, with 7 bases aligning to TRBD1. Germline V CDR1 and CDR2: MNHEY, SVGAGI. V gave up 2 bases and J gave up 0 bases; unmatched junction bases: 7. The CDR3 has 17 amino acids. DNA for the CDR3: TGTGCCAGCAGTTACCAGTCAGCAGGGGGCTCTGGAAACACCATATATTTT. The encoded protein is CASSYQSAGGSGNTIYF.

With respect to this clonotype: Mismatch with germline at one junction end may stem from a read error. V gene TRBV5-6 combines with J gene TRBJ2-2; 8 nucleotides match TRBD1. Looked up from germline, CDR1 is SGHDT and CDR2 is YYEEEE. The CDR3 runs to 16 residues. The CDR3 DNA is TGTGCCTGCAGCTTCCTCAGGGGGCTCGACACCGGGGAGCTGTTTTTT. Protein sequence: CACSFLRGLDTGELFF.

The chain links TRBV11-1 to TRBJ2-5; unclear D gene. This CDR3 is built from 14 residues. V was clipped by 4 bases and J by 0 bases, with 9 bases between them. Looked up from germline, CDR1 is SGHAT and CDR2 is FQDESV (reference sequence). The CDR3 sequence: CASSSRRNQETQYF. The CDR3 DNA sequence: TGTGCCAGCAGCTCCAGACGGAACCAAGAGACCCAGTACTTC.

This clonotype has only a few counts. V is TRBV19 and J is TRBJ1-4, with D unclear. The CDR3 spans 15 residues. In germline, CDR1 is LNHDA, CDR2 SQIVND (reference sequence). Trimming took off 1 base at V and 0 bases at J, with 6 bases between the two ends. The DNA for the CDR3 is TGTGCCAGTAGTATAGCAAGAGCAACTAATGAAAAACTGTTTTTT. Protein sequence: CASSIARATNEKLFF.

The chain recombines TRBV15 with TRBJ2-5, with 11 bases identical to TRBD2. The junction had 10 bases not matched to a gene; V was cut back by 1 base and J by 3 bases. CDR3 length: 18 amino acids. Germline CDR1 LNHNV, CDR2 YYDKDF (reference sequence). The CDR3 loop reads CATSRVPVTSGDKETQYF. The CDR3, as DNA: TGTGCCACCAGCAGAGTCCCCGTGACTAGCGGGGATAAAGAGACCCAGTACTTC.

This clonotype came up a few times. V and J are TRBV2 and TRBJ2-2; 8 bases are a match to TRBD2. CDR3 length equals 15 residues. CDR1 SNHLY and CDR2 FYNNEI come from the germline V gene. V gave up 10 bases and J gave up 6 bases; unmatched junction bases: 13. CDR3 DNA sequence: TGTGCCACCCAGGATAGCGGGGTCCCCGCCGGGGAGCTGTTTTTT. This sequence encodes CATQDSGVPAGELFF.

With regard to this clonotype: A read error may explain this, as a much larger clone is one base away. The chain links TRBV12-3 or TRBV12-4 to TRBJ1-4, with D perhaps matching TRBD1 (5 bases). The CDR3 contains 12 residues. Written as DNA, the CDR3 is TGTGCCAGCAGTTTAGAGGGGCAAAAACTGTATTTT. This sequence encodes CASSLEGQKLYF.

The chain carries TRBV12-3 or TRBV12-4 and TRBJ1-4, with D maybe TRBD1 (5 bases). CDR3 length: 14 amino acids. V lost 6 bases, J lost 4 bases, and 12 bases lay in between. CDR3 in DNA: TGTGCCAGCAGCCGCAGGGAGATTAATGAAAAACTGTTTTTT. Translated: CASSRREINEKLFF.

This clonotype occurred many times. In DNA form, the CDR3 reads TGTGCCAGCAGCCTAGGGGGGAATTCACCCCTCCACTTT. Amino acids: CASSLGGNSPLHF. The rearrangement uses TRBV11-2 and TRBJ1-6; D possibly corresponds to TRBD1 (6 bases). Germline CDR1 SGHAT, CDR2 FQNNGV. V lost 5 bases to trimming and J lost 7 bases, with 9 bases between them. The CDR3 runs to 13 residues.

This clonotype was found a few times. This chain links TRBV20-1 with TRBJ1-2, with 7 bases aligning to TRBD1. Per the germline V gene, CDR1 is DFQATT and CDR2 is SNEGSKA (reference sequence). V was clipped by 0 bases and J by 1 base; unmatched bases: 14. CDR3 length equals 18 residues. This chain's CDR3 is CSARDSGTEERINYGYTF. The CDR3, as DNA: TGCAGTGCTAGAGATAGTGGGACAGAGGAACGAATTAACTATGGCTACACCTTC.

V gene TRBV19 combines with J gene TRBJ2-1, with 10 bases aligning to TRBD1. V lost 7 bases, J lost 6 bases, and 9 bases stayed unmatched. This CDR3 contains 15 residues. Germline V CDR1 and CDR2: LNHDA, SQIVND (reference sequence). The CDR3 DNA follows: TGTGCCAGTATCCCGGACAGGGGGGCTGCCAATGAGCAGTTCTTC. Its protein is CASIPDRGAANEQFF.